The rows below give T cell receptor beta chains drawn from one sample of a study of vaccination and CD4 T cells after COVID-19. Which antigens these TCRs recognize remains unknown. TCRdb re-called the PCR reads with MiXCR, one entry per CDR3 protein. The table has approximately 15,000 distinct CDR3 sequences, roughly 61% seen once; the top ten hold roughly a tenth. Material: CD4+ T cells from blood, cultured in vitro. Every receptor here comes from a human donor who had recovered from COVID-19. Both conserved end residues are part of each CDR3. D genes are given only for firm matches. The size of a clone is reported for some rows only, either as once, few or many, or as a class for expanded clones.

TRBJ2-1	TRBV20-1	NA	NA	CSAIPGMDEQFF
TRBJ1-4	TRBV15	NA	NA	CATQPRRTANEKLFF
TRBJ1-2	TRBV6-1	TRBD1	once	CAGSEQQGADGYTF
TRBJ2-6	TRBV12-3/TRBV12-4	NA	NA	CASDRGAGANVLTF
TRBJ1-1	TRBV11-2	NA	NA	CASSLIAEAFF
TRBJ1-1	TRBV28	NA	NA	CASSLVGEFTEAFF
TRBJ1-5	TRBV6-4	NA	NA	CASSAEVNQPQHF
TRBJ1-6	TRBV18	NA	few	CASSPPTEFGDYNSPLHF
TRBJ1-4	TRBV20-1	NA	NA	CSVKSLGSPTDSSTNEKLFF
TRBJ2-7	TRBV4-1	NA	NA	CASSQGLTESSYEQYF
TRBJ1-5	TRBV23-1	NA	NA	CASSQSGRSHKIQPQHF
TRBJ1-5	TRBV6-1	NA	NA	CASSELGLDSNQPQHF
TRBJ1-1	TRBV18	TRBD1	NA	CASSEFRGGMNTEAFF
TRBJ1-5	TRBV12-3/TRBV12-4	NA	NA	CASSLGAVAQPQHF
TRBJ2-1	TRBV6-4	TRBD2	NA	CASSILAGLYNEQFF
TRBJ1-2	TRBV28	TRBD1	NA	CASSSGTGEGYTF
TRBJ2-4	TRBV6-2/TRBV6-3	TRBD2	NA	CASSTAAGGIFNIQYF
TRBJ1-2	TRBV12-3/TRBV12-4	NA	NA	CASSPRTGGYTF
TRBJ2-1	TRBV7-9	TRBD2	NA	CASSRPPTSGRVDGVEQFF
TRBJ2-2	TRBV30	NA	NA	CAWRDQIDTGELFF